The source of this T cell receptor beta chain is a study of lymphopenia after photon versus proton radiotherapy. Study-wide points: Oligoclonal CD8+ Temra expansion after nadir drove photon patients' diversity drop. Only patients who died were analyzed for survival; proton advantage is unproven. Proton therapy kept repertoires fairly stable, unlike photons, which gained effector/memory cells. A bigger post-nadir fall in TCR diversity correlated inversely with survival time in deceased patients.

Trimming shortened V by 2 bases and J by 1 base, and 11 bases separated the two germline ends. Per germline, CDR1 MNHEY and CDR2 SVGAGI. CDR3 length: 16 residues. A remark on this clone: The target antigen is unknown.

Assay: immunoSEQ multiplex PCR; the TCRdb copy retains only in-frame clones and omits some. The data show 20,000 to 25,000 clones, with 80% to 95% seen just once and about a tenth held by the top ten. Sequencing was performed on peripheral blood, taken from a patient treated with proton-based radiotherapy. The TCR originated in a woman in her seventies with pancreatic cancer. Some clones in this sample may be carry-over from other donors' samples. V is TRBV6-5 and J is TRBJ2-2, with D tentatively TRBD1 (6 bases). For the CDR3, the DNA is TGTGCCAGCAGTTACGGTCGGACAGAGAACACCGGGGAGCTGTTTTTT. Amino acid sequence: CASSYGRTENTGELFF.